These 26 T cell receptor beta chains were all obtained from the same sample, sequenced in a study of T cell responses to AZD1222 COVID-19 vaccine. The method was immunoSEQ multiplex PCR; TCRdb's version includes in-frame clones alone and lacks a portion of them. This table has 130,000 to 150,000 clones, around four fifths appearing once. The specimen comprised peripheral blood, sampled on day 0 of MenACWY control vaccination. These TCRs come from an adult in good health.

This clone was recorded only once. The gene calls are TRBV18 and TRBJ1-2; 7 bases line up with TRBD1. The CDR3 has 13 residues. V trimming: 5 bases; J trimming: 7 bases; junction bases outside the gene matches: 7. CDR1 and CDR2 from the germline V gene are KGHSH and LQKENI. As DNA, the CDR3 is TGTGCCAGCTCATTAACCGACAGGGCTGGCTACACCTTC. It yields the protein CASSLTDRAGYTF.

The chain carries TRBV7-9 and TRBJ2-1, with 13 bases identical to TRBD2. This CDR3 has 15 residues. With 5 bases clipped from V and 7 bases from J, the junction kept 5 bases outside the gene matches. Germline-derived CDR1 and CDR2 are SEHNR and FQNEAQ (reference sequence). The CDR3 DNA reads TGTGCCAGCAGCCCCCGGACTAGCGGGGGAAATGAGCAGTTCTTC. Protein product: CASSPRTSGGNEQFF. Full variable domain (missing parts from reference TRBV7-9 and TRBJ2-1): DTGVSQNPRHKITKRGQNVTFRCDPISEHNRLYWYRQTLGQGPEFLTYFQNEAQLEKSRLLSDRFSAERPKGSFSTLEIQRTEQGDSAMYLCASSPRTSGGNEQFFGPGTRLTVL.

The count of this clone is one. The V call is TRBV5-6, the J call TRBJ2-7; 7 nucleotides align to TRBD2. CDR1 and CDR2 (germline): SGHDT, YYEEEE. The CDR3 is made up of 13 amino acids. The V and J ends lost 6 bases and 6 bases, in that order; junction bases with no gene match: 9. The DNA of the CDR3 is TGTGCCAGCACTCGTATCGAGCGGGGCGAGCAGTACTTC. Translated, it gives CASTRIERGEQYF.

The V gene is TRBV6-6, the J gene TRBJ1-3; 8 positions agree with TRBD1. CDR3 length: 13 amino acids. Germline CDR1 is MNHNY and CDR2 is SVGAGI (reference sequence). Trimming at V came to 7 bases and at J to 8 bases, leaving 7 bases not matched to a gene. DNA for the CDR3: TGTGCCAGCATAGGACAGGGAAGAGACACCATATATTTT. Translation: CASIGQGRDTIYF.

V usage is TRBV4-1 and J usage is TRBJ1-5; no reliable D call. In germline, CDR1 is MGHRA, CDR2 YSYEKL. V was trimmed by 0 bases and J by 7 bases, leaving 7 bases between them. This CDR3 is 13 amino acids long. The CDR3 protein is CASSQEGSQPQHF. DNA for the CDR3: TGCGCCAGCAGCCAAGAGGGTTCCCAGCCCCAGCATTTT.

V usage is TRBV2 and J usage is TRBJ1-5; 8 bases map to TRBD1. The ends lost 3 bases at V and 4 bases at J; junction bases unmatched: 5. CDR3 length equals 15 residues. In germline, CDR1 is SNHLY, CDR2 FYNNEI. CDR3 amino acids: CASSEQGAGNQPQHF. CDR3 sequence (DNA): TGTGCCAGCAGTGAGCAGGGGGCGGGTAATCAGCCCCAGCATTTT.

This rearrangement joins TRBV14 to TRBJ2-6; the D is unclear. Between the trimmed V and J ends, which lost 10 bases and 4 bases, there was a span of 17 bases. The V gene's germline CDR1 is SGHDN and CDR2 FVKESK. This CDR3 comprises 15 residues. CDR3 coding DNA: TGTGCCATCCGAGAAGGCGGCCGCGGGGCCAACGTCCTGACTTTC. Amino acids: CAIREGGRGANVLTF.

V and J are TRBV7-2 and TRBJ1-3; 7 bases map to TRBD1. The germline CDR1 and CDR2 sequences are SGHTA and FQGNSA. The CDR3 totals 17 residues. Trimming took 3 bases from V and 0 from J; bases not matched to a gene: 8. This CDR3 reads CASSLPGQTFSGNTIYF. The CDR3 region has the DNA TGTGCCAGCAGCTTGCCGGGACAGACCTTCTCTGGAAACACCATATATTTT. Full variable domain (outside the CDR3, taken from reference TRBV7-2 and TRBJ1-3): GAGVSQSPSNKVTEKGKDVELRCDPISGHTALYWYRQSLGQGLEFLIYFQGNSAPDKSGLPSDRFSAERTGGSVSTLTIQRTQQEDSAVYLCASSLPGQTFSGNTIYFGEGSWLTVV.

The gene calls are TRBV2 and TRBJ1-3; weak D call: TRBD1 (6 bases). Trimming stripped 6 bases from V and 0 bases from J, with 9 bases between. Germline values: CDR1 SNHLY, CDR2 FYNNEI. There are 14 residues in the CDR3. CDR3 sequence reads: CASSGGGSGNTIYF. CDR3 DNA: TGTGCCAGCAGCGGAGGGGGCTCTGGAAACACCATATATTTT.

On this clone itself: A much larger clone differs from this one at a single base, so this may be a read error. The sample has other DNA sequences that encode this CDR3 too. J is TRBJ1-5 and V is TRBV3-1 (or the pseudogene TRBV3-2); TRBD1 is a possible D gene (6 bases). The CDR3 spans 13 residues. Germline CDR1 LGHDT, CDR2 YNNKEL (reference sequence). The CDR3 reads CASSQEGGKPQHF. The CDR3 nucleotides are TGTGCCAGCAGCCAAGAAGGGGGGAAGCCTCAGCATTTT.

The rearrangement uses TRBV5-8 and TRBJ2-3; D call uncertain. Germline CDR1 reads SGHTS; CDR2 reads YDEGEE. This CDR3 spans 14 amino acids. The V end lost 0 bases, the J end lost 2 bases, and 7 bases lay between the germline ends. The CDR3 loop is CASSLDRSTDTQYF. The CDR3 DNA sequence: TGTGCCAGCAGCTTGGACCGATCCACAGATACGCAGTATTTT.

The chain combines TRBV7-2 with TRBJ1-5; D unresolved. V was pared by 4 bases and J by 2 bases, with 9 bases between. Germline assignment: CDR1 SGHTA and CDR2 FQGNSA. The CDR3 contains 14 residues. The CDR3 region is CASSYDLGNQPQHF. The CDR3 DNA reads TGTGCCAGCAGCTACGACCTGGGCAATCAGCCCCAGCATTTT.

The rearrangement links TRBV5-1 to TRBJ2-2; 9 bases line up with TRBD1. The CDR3 contains 15 residues. In germline, CDR1 is SGHRS, CDR2 YFSETQ. V shed 3 bases and J 5 bases; nucleotides not matched to a gene: 5. The DNA for the CDR3 is TGCGCCAGCAGCTGGGGACAGGGAAAAACCGGGGAGCTGTTTTTT. Its translation is CASSWGQGKTGELFF.

The V and J genes are TRBV7-9 and TRBJ2-6, with D tentatively TRBD1 (6 bases). The V end was cut by 4 bases, the J end by 4 bases, with 20 bases between. The CDR3 has 18 residues. Looked up from germline, CDR1 is SEHNR and CDR2 is FQNEAQ (reference sequence). The CDR3 protein is CASSSTYLTGSGANVLTF. Written as DNA, the CDR3 is TGTGCCAGCAGCTCCACCTATTTAACAGGGTCGGGGGCCAACGTCCTGACTTTC.

This clone was counted between two and nine times. The genes are TRBV5-1 and TRBJ2-1; the match to TRBD1 covers 7 bases. With 2 bases clipped from V and 9 bases from J, the junction kept 11 bases outside the gene matches. The CDR3 spans 15 residues. In germline, CDR1 is SGHRS, CDR2 YFSETQ. The CDR3 loop is CASSFTWDRSIEQFF. In DNA, the CDR3 is TGCGCCAGCAGCTTCACCTGGGACAGAAGTATTGAGCAGTTCTTC.

This rearrangement joins TRBV27 to TRBJ2-5, with 9 positions matching TRBD1. The V gene's germline CDR1 is MNHEY and CDR2 SMNVEV (reference sequence). The CDR3 contains 14 residues. V gave up 4 bases and J gave up 5 bases; unmatched junction bases: 5. This chain's CDR3 is CASSSTGGRETQYF. The CDR3 DNA reads as TGTGCCAGCAGTTCGACAGGGGGGAGGGAGACCCAGTACTTC.

This chain connects TRBV5-1 to TRBJ1-1; 7 bases align to TRBD1. CDR3 length: 15 residues. J lost 1 base, V lost 7 bases, and 10 bases had no gene match. Germline-derived CDR1 and CDR2 are SGHRS and YFSETQ. CDR3 bases: TGCGCCAGCGCGACAGGGTCTACGGGGAACACTGAAGCTTTCTTT. This gives the protein CASATGSTGNTEAFF.

The chain combines TRBV18 with TRBJ2-5; D uncertain. Germline CDR1 KGHSH, CDR2 LQKENI. This CDR3 is 12 amino acids long. The ends were cut back, 3 bases at V and 1 base at J, with 3 bases in the middle. The CDR3 region has the DNA TGTGCCAGCTCACCTACCCAAGAGACCCAGTACTTC. As protein: CASSPTQETQYF.

The J gene is TRBJ1-2, the V gene TRBV6-1, with D possibly TRBD1 on 6 matching bases. Trimming took off 3 bases at V and 6 bases at J, with 17 bases between the two ends. CDR3 length equals 15 residues. Germline V gene data show CDR1 as MNHNS and CDR2 as SASEGT. The CDR3 here is CASSDRQAPLDGYTF. The CDR3 nucleotides are TGTGCCAGCAGTGATAGACAGGCACCCCTAGATGGCTACACCTTC.

A word on this clone: Relative to the germline gene, one junction end is altered; a read error may explain this. J is TRBJ1-2 and V is TRBV2, with 7 bases matching TRBD1. Germline lookup yields CDR1 SNHLY and CDR2 FYNNEI. The CDR3 has 12 amino acids. The CDR3 sequence is CASKTGQYGYTF. The DNA for the CDR3 is TGCGCCAGCAAAACGGGACAGTATGGCTACACCTTC. The full variable domain, rest sourced from reference TRBV2 and TRBJ1-2, is EPEVTQTPSHQVTQMGQEVILRCVPISNHLYFYWYRQILGQKVEFLVSFYNNEISEKSEIFDDQFSVERPDGSNFTLKIRSTKLEDSAMYFCASKTGQYGYTFGSGTRLTVV.

This sequence joins TRBV7-9 and TRBJ1-2; D possibly corresponds to TRBD1 (5 bases). Germline CDR1 is SEHNR and CDR2 is FQNEAQ (reference sequence). This CDR3 spans 15 amino acids. The V end lost 1 base, the J end lost 1 base, and 10 bases lay between the germline ends. The CDR3 is CASSLGGPNNYGYTF. In DNA, the CDR3 is TGTGCCAGCAGCTTAGGGGGACCGAATAACTATGGCTACACCTTC.

The J gene is TRBJ2-7, the V gene TRBV5-1; D unresolved. V lost 0 bases, J lost 0 bases, and 10 bases lay in between. The CDR3 runs to 15 residues. Germline CDR1 is SGHRS and CDR2 is YFSETQ. Written as DNA, the CDR3 is TGCGCCAGCAGCTTGGTTGCGGCCCGCTCCTACGAGCAGTACTTC. It translates to CASSLVAARSYEQYF.

J is TRBJ2-7 and V is TRBV2; TRBD2 agrees at 7 bases. Per germline, CDR1 SNHLY and CDR2 FYNNEI. Unmatched junction bases numbered 5, after V lost 5 bases and J lost 1 base. The CDR3 loop spans 14 amino acids. The CDR3 region is CASSRAGLSYEQYF. In nucleotides, the CDR3 is TGTGCCAGCAGTCGAGCGGGGCTGTCCTACGAGCAGTACTTC.

V is TRBV4-1 and J is TRBJ2-1; D is unclear. Germline loops: CDR1 MGHRA, CDR2 YSYEKL. Trimming took off 0 bases at V and 1 base at J, with 7 bases between the two ends. This CDR3 contains 15 residues. CDR3 nucleotide sequence: TGCGCCAGCAGCCAAGATAATAAATCCTACAATGAGCAGTTCTTC. Amino acid sequence: CASSQDNKSYNEQFF.

The chain employs TRBV13 and TRBJ1-6, with no clear D. The CDR3 has 15 amino acids. Germline loops: CDR1 PRHDT, CDR2 FYEKMQ (reference sequence). The V and J ends lost 6 bases and 5 bases respectively, with 14 bases between them. The CDR3 here is CASRVGWRDNSPLHF. CDR3 DNA: TGTGCCAGCAGAGTCGGATGGAGGGATAATTCACCCCTCCACTTT.

The chain uses TRBV6-5 and TRBJ1-4; 8 positions match TRBD1. Germline V gives CDR1 MNHEY, CDR2 SVGAGI. This CDR3 is 15 amino acids long. The ends lost 5 bases at V and 7 bases at J; junction bases unmatched: 9. The CDR3, as DNA: TGTGCCAGCAGTATCCGGACAGGGCATGGTGAAAAACTGTTTTTT. As protein: CASSIRTGHGEKLFF.